This TCR beta chain was found in a study of cytomegalovirus exposure and HLA in healthy donors. About the study: Roughly 85 million unique TCRs from HLA-typed donors made up an early data release. Among around 400 genotyped donors, around 80% fell in the Caucasian-associated ancestry cluster. General study results and limits: An analysis that came later showed most CMV-associated TCR beta chains appearing HLA-restricted. The Asian-associated ancestry cluster reportedly had fewer N-insertions than the approximately 670-donor mean in a later analysis.

The germline gives CDR1 LGHNA, CDR2 YSLEER. V was trimmed by 9 bases and J by 1 base, leaving 16 bases between them. The CDR3 sequence is 14 residues long. In the PCR, 60 Vbeta and 13 Jbeta primers were used. Generated by immunoSEQ multiplex PCR, the TCRdb table keeps only in-frame clones and is missing some. The data show about 160,000 clones, around 74% seen once. On this clone itself: The antigen is unknown.

The sequence was collected from a female donor in good health and CMV-seronegative. Sequencing used PBMCs. V and J are TRBV4-3 and TRBJ2-7, with D tentatively TRBD2 (5 bases). The CDR3 nucleotides read TGCGCCAGTAAGGTAGCGACTACTTCCTACGAGCAGTACTTC. It specifies CASKVATTSYEQYF.